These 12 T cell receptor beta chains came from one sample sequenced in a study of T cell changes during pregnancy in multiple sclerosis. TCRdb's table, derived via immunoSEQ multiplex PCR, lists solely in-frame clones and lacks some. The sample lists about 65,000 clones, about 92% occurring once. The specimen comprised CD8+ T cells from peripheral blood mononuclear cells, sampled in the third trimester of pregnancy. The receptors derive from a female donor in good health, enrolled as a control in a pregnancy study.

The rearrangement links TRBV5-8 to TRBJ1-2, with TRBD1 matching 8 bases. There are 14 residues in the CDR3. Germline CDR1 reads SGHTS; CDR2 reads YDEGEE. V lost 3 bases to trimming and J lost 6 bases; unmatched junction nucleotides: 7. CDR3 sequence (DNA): TGTGCCAGCAGCTGGACAGGGAGGGGAAATGGCTACACCTTC. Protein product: CASSWTGRGNGYTF.

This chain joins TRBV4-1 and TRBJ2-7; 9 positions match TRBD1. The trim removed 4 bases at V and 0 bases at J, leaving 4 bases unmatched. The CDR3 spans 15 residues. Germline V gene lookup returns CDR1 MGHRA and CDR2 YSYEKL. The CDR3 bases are TGCGCCAGCAGCCTCGGGACAGGGTCCTCCTACGAGCAGTACTTC. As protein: CASSLGTGSSYEQYF.

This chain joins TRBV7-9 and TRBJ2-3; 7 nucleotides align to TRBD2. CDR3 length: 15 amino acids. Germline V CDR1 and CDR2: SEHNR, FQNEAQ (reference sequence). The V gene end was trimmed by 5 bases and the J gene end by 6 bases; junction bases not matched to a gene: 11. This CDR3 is CASSAKTGTTDTQYF. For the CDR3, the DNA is TGTGCCAGCAGCGCCAAGACCGGGACTACTGATACGCAGTATTTT.

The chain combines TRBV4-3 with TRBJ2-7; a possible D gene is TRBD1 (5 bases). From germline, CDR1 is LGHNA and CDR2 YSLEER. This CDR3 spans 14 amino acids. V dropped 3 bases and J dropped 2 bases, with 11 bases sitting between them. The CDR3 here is CASSQSARAYEQYF. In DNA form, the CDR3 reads TGCGCCAGCAGCCAGTCCGCCAGGGCCTACGAGCAGTACTTC.

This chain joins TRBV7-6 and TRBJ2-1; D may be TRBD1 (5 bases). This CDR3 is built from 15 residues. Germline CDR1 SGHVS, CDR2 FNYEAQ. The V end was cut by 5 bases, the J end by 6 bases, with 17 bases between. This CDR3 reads CASSPKTDMGNEQFF. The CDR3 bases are TGTGCCAGCAGCCCAAAGACAGATATGGGCAATGAGCAGTTCTTC.

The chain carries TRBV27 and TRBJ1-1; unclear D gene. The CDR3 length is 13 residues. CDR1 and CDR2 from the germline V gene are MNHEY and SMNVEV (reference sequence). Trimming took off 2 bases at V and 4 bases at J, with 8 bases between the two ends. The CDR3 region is CASSLARSTEAFF. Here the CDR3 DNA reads TGTGCCAGCAGTTTAGCACGGAGCACTGAAGCTTTCTTT.

The CDR3 DNA is TGTGCCAGCAGCCATCGGGACAGTACAAAAGAGACCCAGTACTTC. Its protein is CASSHRDSTKETQYF. The chain combines TRBV7-9 with TRBJ2-5; 7 bases align to TRBD1. J gave up 3 bases and V 5 bases, and 9 bases lay outside the gene matches. CDR3 length: 15 amino acids. Germline values: CDR1 SEHNR, CDR2 FQNEAQ (reference sequence).

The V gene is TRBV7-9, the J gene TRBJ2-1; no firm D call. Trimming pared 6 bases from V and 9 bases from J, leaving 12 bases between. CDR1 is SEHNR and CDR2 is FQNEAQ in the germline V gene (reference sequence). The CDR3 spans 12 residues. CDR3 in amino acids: CASSLIQIEQFF. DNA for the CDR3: TGTGCCAGCAGTTTGATCCAGATTGAGCAGTTCTTC.

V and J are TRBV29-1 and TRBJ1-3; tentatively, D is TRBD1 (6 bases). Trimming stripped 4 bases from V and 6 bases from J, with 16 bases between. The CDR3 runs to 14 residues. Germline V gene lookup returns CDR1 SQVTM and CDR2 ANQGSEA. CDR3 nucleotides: TGCAGCGTTGTTACCCGGGACACCCTAAACACCATATATTTT. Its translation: CSVVTRDTLNTIYF.

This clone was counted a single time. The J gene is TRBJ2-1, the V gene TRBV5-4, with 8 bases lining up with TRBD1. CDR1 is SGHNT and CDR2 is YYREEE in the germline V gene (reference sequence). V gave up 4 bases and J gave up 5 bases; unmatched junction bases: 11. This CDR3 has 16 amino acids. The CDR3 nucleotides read TGTGCCAGCAGCGAGGACAGGGTTTGGATGGACAATGAGCAGTTCTTC. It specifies CASSEDRVWMDNEQFF.

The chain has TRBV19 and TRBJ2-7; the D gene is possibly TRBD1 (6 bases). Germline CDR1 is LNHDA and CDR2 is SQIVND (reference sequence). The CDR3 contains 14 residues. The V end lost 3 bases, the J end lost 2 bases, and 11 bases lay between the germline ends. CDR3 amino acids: CASSIRTVAYEQYF. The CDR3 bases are TGTGCCAGTAGTATCCGGACAGTAGCCTACGAGCAGTACTTC.

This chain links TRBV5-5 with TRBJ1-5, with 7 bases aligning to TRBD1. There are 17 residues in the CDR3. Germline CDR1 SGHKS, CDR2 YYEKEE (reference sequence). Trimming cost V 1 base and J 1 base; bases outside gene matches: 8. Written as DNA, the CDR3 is TGTGCCAGCAGCTTGTCGGACAGGTTGGGAAGCAATCAGCCCCAGCATTTT. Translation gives CASSLSDRLGSNQPQHF.